Sequencing of this T cell receptor beta chain was carried out in a study of blood T cell repertoires in COVID-19. In the study overall: Samples came from the United States, Italy and Spain, spanning acute and convalescent COVID-19. Sources were T cells, B-cell-depleted T cells, or PBMCs; the material itself was cDNA or gDNA.

Sequencing was performed with immunoSEQ multiplex PCR; in TCRdb, only in-frame clones are kept and a portion is missing. Of about 71,000 clones listed, 80% to 90% are singletons. CDR1 is SNHLY and CDR2 is FYNNEI in the germline V gene. The V and J ends lost 2 bases and 3 bases, in that order; junction bases with no gene match: 7. CDR3 length: 16 amino acids. Sequencing was carried out using peripheral blood. The sequence was collected from a man between 45 and 60 years old with active COVID-19. V is TRBV2 and J is TRBJ2-4, with 7 bases aligning to TRBD1. CDR3 sequence: CASSERGGEGKNIQYF. CDR3 nucleotides: TGTGCCAGCAGTGAACGAGGGGGCGAAGGCAAAAACATTCAGTACTTC.